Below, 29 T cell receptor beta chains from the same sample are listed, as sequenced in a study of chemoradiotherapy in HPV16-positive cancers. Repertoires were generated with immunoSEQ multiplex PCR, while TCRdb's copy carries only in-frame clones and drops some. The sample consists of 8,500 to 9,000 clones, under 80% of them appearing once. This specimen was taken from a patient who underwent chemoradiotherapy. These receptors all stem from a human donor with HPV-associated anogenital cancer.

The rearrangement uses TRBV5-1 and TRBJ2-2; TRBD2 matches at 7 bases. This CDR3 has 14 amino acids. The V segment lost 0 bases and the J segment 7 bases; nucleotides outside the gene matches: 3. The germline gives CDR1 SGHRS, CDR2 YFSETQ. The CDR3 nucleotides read TGCGCCAGCAGCTTGGCTAGCGGCGTCGGGGAGCTGTTTTTT. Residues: CASSLASGVGELFF.

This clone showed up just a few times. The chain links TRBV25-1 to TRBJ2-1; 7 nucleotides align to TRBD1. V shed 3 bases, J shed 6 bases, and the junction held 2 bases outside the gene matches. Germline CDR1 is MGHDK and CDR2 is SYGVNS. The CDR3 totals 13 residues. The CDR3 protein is CASSDAGGNEQFF. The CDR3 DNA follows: TGTGCCAGCAGTGATGCAGGGGGCAATGAGCAGTTCTTC.

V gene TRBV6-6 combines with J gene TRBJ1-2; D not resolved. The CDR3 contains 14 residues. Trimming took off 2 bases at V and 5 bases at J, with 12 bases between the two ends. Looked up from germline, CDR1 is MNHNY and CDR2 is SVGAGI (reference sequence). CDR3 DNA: TGTGCCAGCAGTTACAATAGCGAGACGTATGGCTACACCTTC. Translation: CASSYNSETYGYTF.

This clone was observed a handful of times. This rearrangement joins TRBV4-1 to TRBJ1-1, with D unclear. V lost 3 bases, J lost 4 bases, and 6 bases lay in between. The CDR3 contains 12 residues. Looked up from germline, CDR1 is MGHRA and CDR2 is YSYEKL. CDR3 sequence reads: CASSQGFTEAFF. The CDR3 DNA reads TGCGCCAGCAGCCAGGGATTCACTGAAGCTTTCTTT.

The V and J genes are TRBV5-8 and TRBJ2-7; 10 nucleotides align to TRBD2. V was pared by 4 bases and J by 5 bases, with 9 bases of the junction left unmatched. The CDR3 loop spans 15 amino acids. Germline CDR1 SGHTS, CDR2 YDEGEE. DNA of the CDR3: TGTGCCAGCAGCCGCGGGCTAGCGGGAGTCCACGAGCAGTACTTC. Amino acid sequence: CASSRGLAGVHEQYF.

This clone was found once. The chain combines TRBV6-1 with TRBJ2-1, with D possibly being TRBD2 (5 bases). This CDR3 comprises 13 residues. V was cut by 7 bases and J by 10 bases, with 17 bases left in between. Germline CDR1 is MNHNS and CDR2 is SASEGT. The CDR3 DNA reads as TGTGCCAGCACTGACCCGGGCGGGCAGGAGCAGTTCTTC. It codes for CASTDPGGQEQFF.

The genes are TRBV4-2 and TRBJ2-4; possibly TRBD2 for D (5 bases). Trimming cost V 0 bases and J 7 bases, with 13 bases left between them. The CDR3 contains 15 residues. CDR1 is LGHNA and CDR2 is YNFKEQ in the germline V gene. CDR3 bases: TGTGCCAGCAGCCAAGATATCGGGGTGTTGAACATTCAGTACTTC. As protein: CASSQDIGVLNIQYF.

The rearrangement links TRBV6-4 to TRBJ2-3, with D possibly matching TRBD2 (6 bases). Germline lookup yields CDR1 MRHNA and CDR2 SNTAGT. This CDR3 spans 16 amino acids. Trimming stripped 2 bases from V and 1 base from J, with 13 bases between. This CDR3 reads CASSDEVGGGTDTQYF. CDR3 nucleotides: TGTGCCAGCAGTGACGAAGTGGGAGGAGGCACAGATACGCAGTATTTT.

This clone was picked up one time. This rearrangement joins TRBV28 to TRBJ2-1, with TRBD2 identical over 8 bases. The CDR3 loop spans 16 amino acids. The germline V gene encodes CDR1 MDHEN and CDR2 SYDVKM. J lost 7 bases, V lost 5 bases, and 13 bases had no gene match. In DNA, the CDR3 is TGTGCCAGCAGTCACCTCGGGCTAGCGGGCACGAATGAGCAGTTCTTC. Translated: CASSHLGLAGTNEQFF.

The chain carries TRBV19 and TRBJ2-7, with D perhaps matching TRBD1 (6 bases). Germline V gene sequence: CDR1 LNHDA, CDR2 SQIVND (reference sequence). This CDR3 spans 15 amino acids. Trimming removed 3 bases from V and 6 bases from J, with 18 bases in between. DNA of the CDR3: TGTGCCAGTAGTATGGGGGCAACCACAAGAGGCGAGCAGTACTTC. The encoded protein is CASSMGATTRGEQYF.

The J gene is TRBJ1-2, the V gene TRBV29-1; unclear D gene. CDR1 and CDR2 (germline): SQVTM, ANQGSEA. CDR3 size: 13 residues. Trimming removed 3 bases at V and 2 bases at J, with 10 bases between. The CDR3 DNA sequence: TGCAGCGTTGATAAGGCAGGAAACTATGGCTACACCTTC. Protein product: CSVDKAGNYGYTF.

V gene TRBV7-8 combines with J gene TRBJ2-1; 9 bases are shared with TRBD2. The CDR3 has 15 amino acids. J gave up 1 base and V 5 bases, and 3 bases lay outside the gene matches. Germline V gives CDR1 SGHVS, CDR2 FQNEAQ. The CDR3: CASSPGLASYNEQFF. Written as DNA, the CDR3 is TGTGCCAGCAGCCCGGGACTAGCATCCTACAATGAGCAGTTCTTC.

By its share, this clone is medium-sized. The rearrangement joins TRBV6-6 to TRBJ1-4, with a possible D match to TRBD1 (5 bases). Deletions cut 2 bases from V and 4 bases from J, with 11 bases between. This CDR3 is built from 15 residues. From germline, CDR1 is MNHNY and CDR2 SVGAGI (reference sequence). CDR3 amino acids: CASSYVAGFNEKLFF. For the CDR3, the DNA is TGTGCCAGCAGTTACGTGGCAGGGTTTAATGAAAAACTGTTTTTT.

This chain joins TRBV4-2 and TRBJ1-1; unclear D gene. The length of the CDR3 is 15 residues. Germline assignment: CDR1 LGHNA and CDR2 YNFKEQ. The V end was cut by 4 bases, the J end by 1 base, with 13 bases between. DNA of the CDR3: TGTGCCAGCAGCCCCGCAGGACGGTCGAACACTGAAGCTTTCTTT. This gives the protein CASSPAGRSNTEAFF.

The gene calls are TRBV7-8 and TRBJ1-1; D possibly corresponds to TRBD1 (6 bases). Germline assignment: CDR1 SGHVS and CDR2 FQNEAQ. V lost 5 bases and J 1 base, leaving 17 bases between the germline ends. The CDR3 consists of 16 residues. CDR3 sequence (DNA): TGTGCCAGCAGCCCTGTGCAGGGGCTGGCGAACACTGAAGCTTTCTTT. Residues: CASSPVQGLANTEAFF. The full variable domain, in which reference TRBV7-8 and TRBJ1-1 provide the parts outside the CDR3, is GAGVSQSPRYKVAKRGQDVALRCDPISGHVSLFWYQQALGQGPEFLTYFQNEAQLDKSGLPSDRFFAERPEGSVSTLKIQRTQQEDSAVYLCASSPVQGLANTEAFFGQGTRLTVV.

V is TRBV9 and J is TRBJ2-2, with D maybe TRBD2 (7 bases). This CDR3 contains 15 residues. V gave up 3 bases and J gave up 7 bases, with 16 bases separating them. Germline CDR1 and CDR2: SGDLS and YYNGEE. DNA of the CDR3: TGTGCCAGCAGCGCATCCGGGGGGCAAAGCGGGGAGCTGTTTTTT. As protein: CASSASGGQSGELFF.

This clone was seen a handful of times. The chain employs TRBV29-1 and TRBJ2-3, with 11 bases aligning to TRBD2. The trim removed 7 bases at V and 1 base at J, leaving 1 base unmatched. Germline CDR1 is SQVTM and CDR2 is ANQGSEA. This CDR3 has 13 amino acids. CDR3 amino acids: CSELAGGTDTQYF. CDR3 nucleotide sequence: TGCAGCGAACTAGCGGGGGGCACAGATACGCAGTATTTT.

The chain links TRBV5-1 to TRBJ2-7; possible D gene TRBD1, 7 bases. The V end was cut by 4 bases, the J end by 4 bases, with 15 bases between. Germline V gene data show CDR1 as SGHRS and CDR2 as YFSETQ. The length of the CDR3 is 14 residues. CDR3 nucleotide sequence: TGCGCCAGCAGCGGAGGGGACAGAGATTACGAGCAGTACTTC. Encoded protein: CASSGGDRDYEQYF.

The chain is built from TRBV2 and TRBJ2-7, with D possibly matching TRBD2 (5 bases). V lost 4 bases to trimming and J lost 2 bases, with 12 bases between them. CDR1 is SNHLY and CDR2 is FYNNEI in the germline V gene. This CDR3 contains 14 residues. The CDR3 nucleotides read TGTGCCAGCAGTGTCGGGAACGGACCCTACGAGCAGTACTTC. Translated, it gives CASSVGNGPYEQYF. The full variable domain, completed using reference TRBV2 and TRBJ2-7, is EPEVTQTPSHQVTQMGQEVILRCVPISNHLYFYWYRQILGQKVEFLVSFYNNEISEKSEIFDDQFSVERPDGSNFTLKIRSTKLEDSAMYFCASSVGNGPYEQYFGPGTRLTVT.

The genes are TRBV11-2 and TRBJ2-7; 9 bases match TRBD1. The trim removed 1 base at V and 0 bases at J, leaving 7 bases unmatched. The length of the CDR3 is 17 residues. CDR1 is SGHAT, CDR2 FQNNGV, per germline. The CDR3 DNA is TGTGCCAGCAGCTTAGCTCGCGGACAGGGGTACTCCTACGAGCAGTACTTC. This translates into CASSLARGQGYSYEQYF. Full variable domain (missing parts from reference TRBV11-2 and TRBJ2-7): EAGVAQSPRYKIIEKRQSVAFWCNPISGHATLYWYQQILGQGPKLLIQFQNNGVVDDSQLPKDRFSAERLKGVDSTLKIQPAKLEDSAVYLCASSLARGQGYSYEQYFGPGTRLTVT.

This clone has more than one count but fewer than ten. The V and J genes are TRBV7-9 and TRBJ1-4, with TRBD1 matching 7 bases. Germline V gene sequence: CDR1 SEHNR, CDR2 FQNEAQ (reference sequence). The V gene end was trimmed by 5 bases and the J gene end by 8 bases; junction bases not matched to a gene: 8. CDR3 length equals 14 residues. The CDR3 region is CASSLDREQEKLFF. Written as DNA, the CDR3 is TGTGCCAGCAGCCTCGACAGGGAGCAAGAAAAACTGTTTTTT.

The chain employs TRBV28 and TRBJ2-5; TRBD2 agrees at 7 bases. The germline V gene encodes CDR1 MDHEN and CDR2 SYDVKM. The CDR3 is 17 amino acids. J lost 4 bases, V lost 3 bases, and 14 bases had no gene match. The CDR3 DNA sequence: TGTGCCAGCAGTTTCCGGGAGAGTTGGGCGGGAGTAGAGACCCAGTACTTC. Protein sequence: CASSFRESWAGVETQYF.

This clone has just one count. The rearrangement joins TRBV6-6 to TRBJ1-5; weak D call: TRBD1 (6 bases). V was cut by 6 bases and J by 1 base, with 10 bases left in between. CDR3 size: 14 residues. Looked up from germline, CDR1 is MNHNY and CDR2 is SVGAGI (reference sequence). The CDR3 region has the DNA TGTGCCAGCAGGCAACAGGGAAGCAATCAGCCCCAGCATTTT. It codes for CASRQQGSNQPQHF.

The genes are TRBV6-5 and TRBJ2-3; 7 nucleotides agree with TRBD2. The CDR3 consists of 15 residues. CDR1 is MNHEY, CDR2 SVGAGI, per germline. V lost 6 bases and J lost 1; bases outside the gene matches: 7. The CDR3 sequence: CASRRDYSGTDTQYF. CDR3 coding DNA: TGTGCCAGCAGAAGGGACTACTCCGGCACAGATACGCAGTATTTT.

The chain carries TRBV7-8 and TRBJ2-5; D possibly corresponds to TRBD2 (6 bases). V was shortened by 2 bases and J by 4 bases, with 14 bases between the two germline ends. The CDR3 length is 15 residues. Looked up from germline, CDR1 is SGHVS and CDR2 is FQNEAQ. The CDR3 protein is CASSLFFGGTETQYF. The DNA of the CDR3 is TGTGCCAGCAGCTTATTTTTTGGGGGGACAGAGACCCAGTACTTC. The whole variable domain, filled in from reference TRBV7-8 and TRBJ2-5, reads GAGVSQSPRYKVAKRGQDVALRCDPISGHVSLFWYQQALGQGPEFLTYFQNEAQLDKSGLPSDRFFAERPEGSVSTLKIQRTQQEDSAVYLCASSLFFGGTETQYFGPGTRLLVL.

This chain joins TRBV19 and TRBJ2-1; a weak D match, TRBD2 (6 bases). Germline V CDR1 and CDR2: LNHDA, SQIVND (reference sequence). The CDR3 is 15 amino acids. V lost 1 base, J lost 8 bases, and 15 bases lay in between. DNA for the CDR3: TGTGCCAGTAGTATAGTAGAGACTAGGCCCCATGAGCAGTTCTTC. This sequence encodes CASSIVETRPHEQFF.

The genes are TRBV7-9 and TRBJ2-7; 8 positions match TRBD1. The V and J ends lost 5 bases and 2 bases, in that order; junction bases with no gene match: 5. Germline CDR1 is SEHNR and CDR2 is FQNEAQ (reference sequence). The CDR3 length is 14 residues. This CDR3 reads CASSTDRETYEQYF. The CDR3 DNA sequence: TGTGCCAGCAGCACGGACAGGGAAACCTACGAGCAGTACTTC.

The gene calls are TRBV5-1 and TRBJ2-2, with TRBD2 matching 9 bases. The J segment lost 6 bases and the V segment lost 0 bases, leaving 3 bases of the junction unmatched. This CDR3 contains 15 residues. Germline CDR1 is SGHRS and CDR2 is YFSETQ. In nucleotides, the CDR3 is TGCGCCAGCAGCTTGGAGGGACTAGCCGCCGGGGAGCTGTTTTTT. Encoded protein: CASSLEGLAAGELFF.

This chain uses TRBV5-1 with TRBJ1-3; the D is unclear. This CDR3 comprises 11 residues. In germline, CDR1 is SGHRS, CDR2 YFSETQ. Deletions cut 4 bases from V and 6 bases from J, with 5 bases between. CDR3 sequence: CASSNSNTIYF. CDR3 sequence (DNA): TGCGCCAGCAGCAACTCAAACACCATATATTTT.